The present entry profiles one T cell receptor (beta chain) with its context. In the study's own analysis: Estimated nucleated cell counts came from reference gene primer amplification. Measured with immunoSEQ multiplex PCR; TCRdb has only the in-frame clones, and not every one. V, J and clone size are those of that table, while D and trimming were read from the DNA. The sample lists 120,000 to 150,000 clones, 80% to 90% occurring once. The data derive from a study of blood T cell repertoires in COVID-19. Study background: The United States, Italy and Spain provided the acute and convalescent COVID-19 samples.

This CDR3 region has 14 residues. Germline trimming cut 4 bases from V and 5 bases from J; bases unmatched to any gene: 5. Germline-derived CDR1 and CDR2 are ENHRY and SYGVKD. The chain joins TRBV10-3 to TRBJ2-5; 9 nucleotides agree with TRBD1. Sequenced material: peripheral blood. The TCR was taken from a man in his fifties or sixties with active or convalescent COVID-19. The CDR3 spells CAISADRGRETQYF. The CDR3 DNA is TGTGCCATCAGTGCGGACAGGGGTCGGGAGACCCAGTACTTC.